Below are 18 T cell receptor beta chains sequenced from a single sample in a study of identical twins (dated by TCRdb to 2016 to 2018). Libraries came from 5' RACE. Instrument used: Illumina HiSeq 2000. In-frame beta chains were kept once TCRdb had trimmed the public reads at Q25 with fastp and called clones with MiXCR. Entries that share a CDR3 protein sequence are merged under the most common genes and DNA. The sample data list hundreds of thousands of distinct CDR3 sequences, and roughly 8% of these were observed just once. Roughly 0.97% of the sample belongs to the ten largest clones. The same sample was also studied in work on yellow fever vaccine responses in identical twins.

The sequencing sample was made of PBMCs. Source of these receptors: a woman aged 18-29 years in good health.

DNA of the CDR3: TGTGCCAGCAGCTCCTCCTCCGGGACAGGGGCCTACGAGCAGTACTTC. Encoded protein: CASSSSSGTGAYEQYF. This chain uses TRBV7-9 with TRBJ2-7; 10 positions agree with TRBD1. Unmatched junction bases numbered 8, after V lost 4 bases and J lost 2 bases. The CDR3 runs 16 residues. Germline CDR1 SEHNR, CDR2 FQNEAQ (reference sequence).

This chain connects TRBV29-1 to TRBJ2-3; the D call may be TRBD1 or TRBD2 (5 bases each). Germline-derived CDR1 and CDR2 are SQVTM and ANQGSEA. Deletions cut 3 bases from V and 0 bases from J, with 19 bases between. This CDR3 is 17 amino acids long. Here the CDR3 reads CSVEGTGWTSSTDTQYF. DNA for the CDR3: TGCAGCGTTGAGGGTACAGGCTGGACTTCTAGCACAGATACGCAGTATTTT.

This clonotype was counted between two and nine times. This rearrangement joins TRBV6-2 or TRBV6-3 to TRBJ2-7, with 9 bases aligning to TRBD2. The CDR3 runs 15 residues. CDR1 is MNHEY and CDR2 is SVGEGT in the germline V gene. V was pared by 8 bases and J by 4 bases, with 12 bases of the junction left unmatched. CDR3 in DNA: TGTGCCAGCGGGGAAACAGCGGGAGGAGAGTACGAGCAGTACTTC. This codes for CASGETAGGEYEQYF.

The chain links TRBV20-1 to TRBJ2-7; perhaps TRBD2 as D (6 bases). CDR3 length equals 13 residues. Trimming took off 3 bases at V and 3 bases at J, with 12 bases between the two ends. Germline CDR1 DFQATT, CDR2 SNEGSKA (reference sequence). DNA for the CDR3: TGCAGTGCTAGGAGGAGGGCGGACTACGAGCAGTACTTC. Amino acids: CSARRRADYEQYF.

This rearrangement joins TRBV2 to TRBJ1-5; D is uncertain. The ends were cut back, 4 bases at V and 5 bases at J, with 12 bases in the middle. This CDR3 is 14 amino acids long. CDR1 SNHLY and CDR2 FYNNEI come from the germline V gene. In DNA, the CDR3 is TGTGCCAGCAGTGTTTCGGACTTTTATCAGCCCCAGCATTTT. Protein product: CASSVSDFYQPQHF. The variable domain in full, with the rest retrieved from reference TRBV2 and TRBJ1-5, is EPEVTQTPSHQVTQMGQEVILRCVPISNHLYFYWYRQILGQKVEFLVSFYNNEISEKSEIFDDQFSVERPDGSNFTLKIRSTKLEDSAMYFCASSVSDFYQPQHFGDGTRLSIL.

This clonotype showed up many times. At one boundary the junction diverges from the germline segment, which might be a read error. The V gene is TRBV5-1, the J gene TRBJ1-2; 7 nucleotides line up with TRBD1. The germline gives CDR1 SGHRS, CDR2 YFSETQ. The CDR3 runs 13 residues. CDR3 in amino acids: CASSLGTDYGYTF. CDR3 nucleotides: TGTGCCAGCAGCTTAGGGACAGACTATGGCTACACCTTC.

This chain joins TRBV5-1 and TRBJ2-2; 7 bases line up with TRBD2. Germline V CDR1 and CDR2: SGHRS, YFSETQ. The CDR3 sequence is 12 residues long. V gave up 6 bases and J gave up 7 bases; unmatched junction bases: 3. Here the CDR3 DNA reads TGCGCCAGCACCGGGGGGATCGGGGAGCTGTTTTTT. Protein: CASTGGIGELFF.

A few counts support this clonotype. The CDR3: CASSQVGQGEKLFF. DNA of the CDR3: TGTGCCAGCAGCCAAGTGGGACAGGGTGAAAAACTGTTTTTT. The chain joins TRBV3-1 to TRBJ1-4; TRBD1 matches at 9 bases. CDR3 length equals 14 residues. With 1 base clipped from V and 7 bases from J, the junction kept 1 base outside the gene matches. Germline values: CDR1 LGHDT, CDR2 YNNKEL (reference sequence). Using reference TRBV3-1 and TRBJ1-4 for the parts outside the CDR3, the full variable domain is DTAVSQTPKYLVTQMGNDKSIKCEQNLGHDTMYWYKQDSKKFLKIMFSYNNKELIINETVPNRFSPKSPDKAHLNLHINSLELGDSAVYFCASSQVGQGEKLFFGSGTQLSVL.

This chain connects TRBV4-3 to TRBJ2-5, with D unclear. The germline V gene encodes CDR1 LGHNA and CDR2 YSLEER. V dropped 0 bases and J dropped 4 bases, with 6 bases sitting between them. The CDR3 spans 13 residues. Here the CDR3 reads CASSQDWGETQYF. The CDR3 region has the DNA TGCGCCAGCAGCCAAGACTGGGGAGAGACCCAGTACTTC.

This rearrangement joins TRBV2 to TRBJ2-1; 7 nucleotides agree with TRBD1. CDR1 is SNHLY, CDR2 FYNNEI, per germline. The CDR3 is made up of 16 amino acids. Trimming at V came to 4 bases and at J to 2 bases, leaving 8 bases not matched to a gene. CDR3 sequence reads: CASSVPPGTAYNEQFF. The CDR3, as DNA: TGTGCCAGCAGTGTTCCCCCCGGGACAGCCTACAATGAGCAGTTCTTC.

The CDR3 reads CASSSPEAGELFF. The CDR3 DNA sequence: TGTGCCAGCAGCTCCCCAGAAGCCGGGGAGCTGTTTTTT. The chain couples TRBV7-9 to TRBJ2-2; D is unresolved. The CDR3 length is 13 residues. CDR1 is SEHNR, CDR2 FQNEAQ, per germline (reference sequence). Trimming took 4 bases from V and 6 from J, leaving 9 bases between them. Looking up the rest from reference TRBV7-9 and TRBJ2-2 gives the full variable domain: DTGVSQNPRHKITKRGQNVTFRCDPISEHNRLYWYRQTLGQGPEFLTYFQNEAQLEKSRLLSDRFSAERPKGSFSTLEIQRTEQGDSAMYLCASSSPEAGELFFGEGSRLTVL.

This clonotype has only a few counts. The rearrangement uses TRBV12-3 or TRBV12-4 and TRBJ1-2; a possible D gene is TRBD1 (5 bases). CDR3 length equals 15 residues. V dropped 5 bases and J dropped 2 bases, with 15 bases sitting between them. This chain's CDR3 is CASSPEDKANYGYTF. The CDR3 nucleotides read TGTGCCAGCAGTCCCGAGGACAAGGCAAACTATGGCTACACCTTC.

The sample holds many counts of this clonotype. The CDR3, as DNA: TGCAGTGCGCCCTCCGGGACTAGCGAAGAGACCCAGTACTTC. As protein: CSAPSGTSEETQYF. The chain is built from TRBV20-1 and TRBJ2-5; 10 bases line up with TRBD2. Germline lookup yields CDR1 DFQATT and CDR2 SNEGSKA (reference sequence). The V gene end was trimmed by 6 bases and the J gene end by 3 bases; junction bases not matched to a gene: 7. The CDR3 runs 14 residues.

This clonotype has a handful of counts. The chain combines TRBV19 with TRBJ1-5; D possibly corresponds to TRBD1 (6 bases). The CDR3 has 15 amino acids. V was pared by 7 bases and J by 0 bases, with 13 bases between. Germline V gene data show CDR1 as LNHDA and CDR2 as SQIVND (reference sequence). The DNA of the CDR3 is TGTGCCAGTAAGATACAGGGATATAGCAATCAGCCCCAGCATTTT. Residues: CASKIQGYSNQPQHF.

This clonotype showed up many times. The rearrangement uses TRBV28 and TRBJ2-2, with D unresolved. V was trimmed by 5 bases and J by 6 bases, leaving 7 bases between them. The CDR3 has 12 amino acids. Germline V gene data show CDR1 as MDHEN and CDR2 as SYDVKM. This CDR3 is CASSATPGELFF. CDR3 DNA: TGTGCCAGCAGTGCTACCCCCGGGGAGCTGTTTTTT. Complete variable domain (other parts from reference TRBV28 and TRBJ2-2): DVKVTQSSRYLVKRTGEKVFLECVQDMDHENMFWYRQDPGLGLRLIYFSYDVKMKEKGDIPEGYSVSREKKERFSLILESASTNQTSMYLCASSATPGELFFGEGSRLTVL.

The V gene is TRBV10-3, the J gene TRBJ2-3; D tentatively reads TRBD1 or TRBD2 (5 bases each). This CDR3 spans 14 amino acids. The ends were cut back, 3 bases at V and 3 bases at J, with 10 bases in the middle. The germline V gene encodes CDR1 ENHRY and CDR2 SYGVKD. DNA of the CDR3: TGTGCCATCAGTGACGGGACCAAGACAGATACGCAGTATTTT. It yields the protein CAISDGTKTDTQYF.

This clonotype was counted a few times. V is TRBV28 and J is TRBJ2-1, with TRBD2 identical over 10 bases. Germline values: CDR1 MDHEN, CDR2 SYDVKM. CDR3 size: 20 residues. The trim removed 1 base at V and 4 bases at J, leaving 16 bases unmatched. The CDR3 DNA reads TGTGCCAGCAGTTTATACCCCCAGTTCGATAGCGGGGGGACTTACAATGAGCAGTTCTTC. It codes for CASSLYPQFDSGGTYNEQFF.

This clonotype appeared many times. This chain connects TRBV24-1 to TRBJ2-1; tentative D call: TRBD1 (5 bases). The V end was cut by 4 bases, the J end by 1 base, with 13 bases between. The CDR3 sequence is 16 residues long. Germline CDR1 reads KGHDR; CDR2 reads SFDVKD. CDR3 protein: CATSDPGSGSYNEQFF. The CDR3 DNA reads as TGTGCCACCAGTGACCCAGGGTCTGGGTCCTACAATGAGCAGTTCTTC.